The 29 T cell receptor beta chains below all came from one sample that was sequenced in a study of T cells after yellow fever vaccination. Using its own MiXCR run on the 5' RACE reads, TCRdb lists one record per CDR3 protein. The table lists 450,000 to 600,000 distinct CDR3 sequences, 13% of them singletons. The sample here was PBMCs, taken on the day of the yellow fever booster vaccination. The source of these receptors is a man aged 30 to 39 who received the YFV17D yellow fever vaccine.

The chain has TRBV7-2 and TRBJ2-1; perhaps TRBD2 as D (5 bases). The CDR3 sequence is 12 residues long. Per germline, CDR1 SGHTA and CDR2 FQGNSA. Trimming took 11 bases from V and 7 from J, leaving 15 bases between them. The CDR3 sequence is CALKGVGNEQFF. CDR3 DNA: TGTGCCCTGAAGGGAGTCGGGAATGAGCAGTTCTTC.

The chain combines TRBV9 with TRBJ2-5; 13 nucleotides align to TRBD2. Germline V gene sequence: CDR1 SGDLS, CDR2 YYNGEE. This CDR3 has 18 residues. V dropped 0 bases and J dropped 3; count of bases not matched to a gene: 8. DNA for the CDR3: TGTGCCAGCAGCGTAGCCCCCACCGGACTAGCGGGAGAAGAGACCCAGTACTTC. This codes for CASSVAPTGLAGEETQYF.

The rearrangement uses TRBV6-1 and TRBJ2-7; 8 bases map to TRBD1. The V gene end was trimmed by 6 bases and the J gene end by 3 bases; junction bases not matched to a gene: 13. CDR1 is MNHNS, CDR2 SASEGT, per germline. The CDR3 has 16 residues. CDR3 sequence (DNA): TGTGCCAGCAGCCCTCTCGTGACAGGGGAACTCTACGAGCAGTACTTC. Its protein is CASSPLVTGELYEQYF.

The chain couples TRBV29-1 to TRBJ2-3; no definite D call. Germline-derived CDR1 and CDR2 are SQVTM and ANQGSEA. Trimming took off 3 bases at V and 1 base at J, with 5 bases between the two ends. The CDR3 totals 12 residues. CDR3 sequence (DNA): TGCAGCGTTGATCTCCGCACAGATACGCAGTATTTT. Translating it yields CSVDLRTDTQYF.

This clonotype was counted a few times. The chain employs TRBV24-1 and TRBJ2-3; TRBD2 might be the D (6 bases). The ends were cut back, 12 bases at V and 3 bases at J, with 18 bases in the middle. Germline assignment: CDR1 KGHDR and CDR2 SFDVKD. The CDR3 has 14 amino acids. The CDR3 sequence: CAVGPGGPTDTQYF. As DNA, the CDR3 is TGTGCCGTAGGTCCCGGAGGGCCTACAGATACGCAGTATTTT.

This chain uses TRBV7-2 with TRBJ2-1; TRBD2 aligns across 7 bases. Trimming cost V 5 bases and J 4 bases; bases outside gene matches: 11. The CDR3 extends over 16 amino acids. In germline, CDR1 is SGHTA, CDR2 FQGNSA. CDR3 sequence: CASSPGGGGRYNEQFF. CDR3 in DNA: TGTGCCAGCAGCCCGGGCGGTGGCGGGAGATACAATGAGCAGTTCTTC.

This clonotype was observed a handful of times. The chain is built from TRBV18 and TRBJ2-7; no definite D call. Germline V CDR1 and CDR2: KGHSH, LQKENI. There are 14 residues in the CDR3. V was cut by 2 bases and J by 3 bases, with 11 bases left in between. Here the CDR3 reads CASSPGSTRYEQYF. The CDR3 coding sequence is TGTGCCAGCTCACCAGGCAGTACCCGCTACGAGCAGTACTTC.

The V gene is TRBV7-9, the J gene TRBJ2-7; D might be TRBD2 (6 bases). This CDR3 contains 13 residues. Germline CDR1 reads SEHNR; CDR2 reads FQNEAQ (reference sequence). The ends were cut back, 6 bases at V and 6 bases at J, with 15 bases in the middle. The CDR3 DNA reads TGTGCCAGCAGTGGAGGTGGGGGGTTCGAGCAGTACTTC. It specifies CASSGGGGFEQYF.

The chain is built from TRBV7-9 and TRBJ2-1; D possibly matches TRBD1 or TRBD2 (5 bases each). The length of the CDR3 is 13 residues. CDR1 is SEHNR and CDR2 is FQNEAQ in the germline V gene (reference sequence). Between the trimmed V and J ends, which lost 4 bases and 6 bases, there was a span of 10 bases. The CDR3 nucleotides read TGTGCCAGCAGCTCGGGACCCGCCAATGAGCAGTTCTTC. Translated, it gives CASSSGPANEQFF.

This clonotype was seen many times. The chain joins TRBV12-3 or TRBV12-4 to TRBJ2-3; the D call may be TRBD1 or TRBD2 (7 bases each). The germline V and J ends were trimmed by 5 bases and 4 bases, with 16 bases remaining between them. CDR3 length equals 15 residues. DNA of the CDR3: TGTGCCAGCAGTGACTCAGGGGGGGTAGCAGATACGCAGTATTTT. This translates into CASSDSGGVADTQYF.

This clonotype was detected only a few times. This chain links TRBV28 with TRBJ2-5; TRBD2 matches at 7 bases. The CDR3 is 16 amino acids. CDR1 MDHEN and CDR2 SYDVKM come from the germline V gene. The junction had 8 bases not matched to a gene; V was cut back by 3 bases and J by 1 base. The CDR3 reads CASSFGLGPAQETQYF. DNA for the CDR3: TGTGCCAGCAGTTTTGGACTAGGGCCAGCCCAAGAGACCCAGTACTTC.

V gene TRBV10-3 combines with J gene TRBJ2-7, with a tentative D call TRBD2 (6 bases). This CDR3 has 16 residues. Per germline, CDR1 ENHRY and CDR2 SYGVKD. Trimming cost V 2 bases and J 4 bases, with 18 bases left between them. The CDR3 loop is CAISEDGYGGNYEQYF. The CDR3 nucleotides read TGTGCCATCAGTGAGGACGGCTATGGGGGGAATTACGAGCAGTACTTC.

The V and J genes are TRBV13 and TRBJ2-7; 8 positions agree with TRBD2. The CDR3 length is 14 residues. V lost 5 bases, J lost 4 bases, and 7 bases stayed unmatched. Per germline, CDR1 PRHDT and CDR2 FYEKMQ (reference sequence). This chain's CDR3 is CASSRGGLGYEQYF. For the CDR3, the DNA is TGTGCCAGCAGCCGGGGGGGTTTAGGGTACGAGCAGTACTTC.

V usage is TRBV5-4 and J usage is TRBJ2-5, with TRBD2 matching over 7 bases. This CDR3 is 13 amino acids long. The V gene's germline CDR1 is SGHNT and CDR2 YYREEE (reference sequence). The trim removed 6 bases at V and 5 bases at J, leaving 7 bases unmatched. The CDR3 protein is CASTPGGIETQYF. The CDR3 DNA reads TGTGCCAGCACCCCGGGGGGTATCGAGACCCAGTACTTC. Full variable domain (rest looked up from reference TRBV5-4 and TRBJ2-5): ETGVTQSPTHLIKTRGQQVTLRCSSQSGHNTVSWYQQALGQGPQFIFQYYREEENGRGNFPPRFSGLQFPNYSSELNVNALELDDSALYLCASTPGGIETQYFGPGTRLLVL.

The chain links TRBV2 to TRBJ1-5; D ambiguous. The CDR3 loop spans 15 amino acids. Germline values: CDR1 SNHLY, CDR2 FYNNEI. Trimming cost V 4 bases and J 5 bases, with 15 bases left between them. The CDR3 coding sequence is TGTGCCAGCAGTGTTATGCCCCGCCGGGATCAGCCCCAGCATTTT. It codes for CASSVMPRRDQPQHF.

This clonotype has more than one count but fewer than ten. In DNA form, the CDR3 reads TGTGCCAGCAGTTACTCAGGGGAGTGGGATACGCAGTATTTT. It is translated as CASSYSGEWDTQYF. The gene calls are TRBV6-5 and TRBJ2-3; possibly TRBD1 or TRBD2 for D (5 bases each). In germline, CDR1 is MNHEY, CDR2 SVGAGI. This CDR3 region has 14 residues. V lost 0 bases and J 6 bases, leaving 10 bases between the germline ends.

This clonotype was seen more than once but under ten times. The J gene is TRBJ2-5, the V gene TRBV5-4, with TRBD1 as a possible D gene (5 bases). Trimming stripped 0 bases from V and 4 bases from J, with 10 bases between. CDR1 SGHNT and CDR2 YYREEE come from the germline V gene (reference sequence). The CDR3 has 14 amino acids. CDR3 bases: TGTGCCAGCAGCTTGGGAAGGACATTAGAGACCCAGTACTTC. Residues: CASSLGRTLETQYF.

The J gene is TRBJ1-5, the V gene TRBV9; no firm D call. Germline loops: CDR1 SGDLS, CDR2 YYNGEE. This CDR3 contains 12 residues. The V and J ends lost 2 bases and 9 bases respectively, with 9 bases between them. In DNA form, the CDR3 reads TGTGCCAGCAGCGTGCCCCCGGGGCCCCAGCATTTT. Translating gives CASSVPPGPQHF.

This clonotype has just one count. Germline and junction disagree at one end, which may indicate a read error. The chain uses TRBV3-1 and TRBJ2-1, with D tentatively TRBD2 (5 bases). The CDR3 runs to 17 residues. The germline V gene has CDR1 LGHDT and CDR2 YNNKEL (reference sequence). CDR3 sequence (DNA): TGTGCCAGCTGCCAAGACCCGCCGGGGAGCTCCTACAATGAGCAGTTCTTC. Protein product: CASCQDPPGSSYNEQFF.

The V call is TRBV7-6, the J call TRBJ2-7; perhaps TRBD2 as D (6 bases). Trimming cost V 1 base and J 3 bases, with 13 bases left between them. Germline V gene sequence: CDR1 SGHVS, CDR2 FNYEAQ. The CDR3 covers 15 residues. Here the CDR3 DNA reads TGTGCCAGCAGCTTAGAGGGCTGGGGGGTCTACGAGCAGTACTTC. Protein sequence: CASSLEGWGVYEQYF.

The sample holds many counts of this clonotype. The V call is TRBV7-9, the J call TRBJ2-1; unclear D gene. The CDR3 contains 11 residues. The ends were cut back, 5 bases at V and 10 bases at J, with 9 bases in the middle. CDR1 is SEHNR and CDR2 is FQNEAQ in the germline V gene (reference sequence). CDR3: CASSRGDEQFF. CDR3 nucleotide sequence: TGTGCCAGCAGCCGAGGAGACGAGCAGTTCTTC.

This clonotype was seen more than once but under ten times. This chain uses TRBV3-1 with TRBJ1-4, with TRBD1 as a possible D gene (5 bases). Per germline, CDR1 LGHDT and CDR2 YNNKEL (reference sequence). This CDR3 comprises 15 residues. V was shortened by 0 bases and J by 7 bases, with 12 bases between the two germline ends. The CDR3 DNA sequence: TGTGCCAGCAGCCAAGACCTCGGGGGGACTGAAAAACTGTTTTTT. Protein sequence: CASSQDLGGTEKLFF.

This clonotype was observed a few times. This rearrangement joins TRBV9 to TRBJ1-2; D is ambiguous. CDR3 length: 15 amino acids. V lost 3 bases, J lost 1 base, and 13 bases lay in between. Germline-derived CDR1 and CDR2 are SGDLS and YYNGEE. The CDR3 region has the DNA TGTGCCAGCAGCGCCCTTACGCGGGGTAACTATGGCTACACCTTC. It translates to CASSALTRGNYGYTF.

The rearrangement uses TRBV20-1 and TRBJ1-5; 9 positions match TRBD1. With 5 bases clipped from V and 3 bases from J, the junction kept 8 bases outside the gene matches. The V gene's germline CDR1 is DFQATT and CDR2 SNEGSKA (reference sequence). The length of the CDR3 is 15 residues. CDR3 bases: TGCAGTGCTGGTCGGACAGGGGTCTTCAATCAGCCCCAGCATTTT. Amino acids: CSAGRTGVFNQPQHF.

This chain links TRBV3-1 with TRBJ2-1; D might be TRBD2 (6 bases). Trimming cost V 5 bases and J 7 bases, with 12 bases left between them. The CDR3 runs 13 residues. Germline V lookup: CDR1 LGHDT, CDR2 YNNKEL (reference sequence). The DNA for the CDR3 is TGTGCCAGCAGCGGCGTGCGGGGAAATGAGCAGTTCTTC. Its translation is CASSGVRGNEQFF.

This clonotype was observed many times. The V and J genes are TRBV10-3 and TRBJ2-2; D perhaps matches TRBD2 (6 bases). The CDR3 is 14 residues long. Germline-derived CDR1 and CDR2 are ENHRY and SYGVKD. Trimming pared 4 bases from V and 3 bases from J, leaving 9 bases between. CDR3 in DNA: TGTGCCATCAGTGTGGAGGGATACACCGGGGAGCTGTTTTTT. This codes for CAISVEGYTGELFF.

This clonotype was seen a few times. The chain uses TRBV18 and TRBJ2-7; D unclear. V lost 6 bases and J lost 1, with 10 bases in between. The CDR3 length is 13 residues. CDR1 and CDR2 (germline): KGHSH, LQKENI. CDR3: CASSQDPSYEQYF. In nucleotides, the CDR3 is TGTGCCAGCTCCCAGGACCCGTCCTACGAGCAGTACTTC.

This clonotype was found a few times. In DNA form, the CDR3 reads TGTGCTAGTGGTTTGGAAGAGACCCAGTACTTC. Protein: CASGLEETQYF. The chain couples TRBV12-5 to TRBJ2-5; D unclear. This CDR3 contains 11 residues. The germline V gene has CDR1 LGHNT and CDR2 FRNRAP. Trimming took off 1 base at V and 3 bases at J, with 0 bases between the two ends.

This clonotype was seen a handful of times. This rearrangement joins TRBV7-2 to TRBJ2-7; 7 bases match TRBD1. The V and J ends lost 2 bases and 0 bases, in that order; junction bases with no gene match: 4. The CDR3 sequence is 15 residues long. CDR1 is SGHTA, CDR2 FQGNSA, per germline. CDR3 residues: CASSLPTGNSYEQYF. The CDR3 DNA follows: TGTGCCAGCAGCTTACCGACAGGGAACTCCTACGAGCAGTACTTC.